The TCR beta chain described here comes from a study of cytomegalovirus exposure and HLA in healthy donors. In the PCR, 60 Vbeta and 13 Jbeta primers were used. Sequencing was performed with immunoSEQ multiplex PCR; in TCRdb, only in-frame clones are kept and a portion is missing. The repertoire holds under 200,000 clones, with about four fifths as singletons. Concerning this clone itself: Its specificity is not known.

V was pared by 5 bases and J by 4 bases, with 9 bases of the junction left unmatched. Germline V lookup: CDR1 LNHDA, CDR2 SQIVND (reference sequence). CDR3 size: 15 residues. Study observations and caveats: Under in vitro conditions, a few CMV-associated chains were confirmed as specific for CMV antigens. Later work associated more than 15,000 TCR beta sequences with HLA alleles at 0.05 false discovery rate.

This chain joins TRBV19 and TRBJ2-7, with 9 bases matching TRBD1. Specimen: PBMCs. This receptor was identified in a man aged 40-49 years in good health and CMV-seropositive. CDR3 nucleotides: TGTGCCAGTAGTCCCGCGGGACAGGGAAAGTACGAGCAGTACTTC. It encodes CASSPAGQGKYEQYF.